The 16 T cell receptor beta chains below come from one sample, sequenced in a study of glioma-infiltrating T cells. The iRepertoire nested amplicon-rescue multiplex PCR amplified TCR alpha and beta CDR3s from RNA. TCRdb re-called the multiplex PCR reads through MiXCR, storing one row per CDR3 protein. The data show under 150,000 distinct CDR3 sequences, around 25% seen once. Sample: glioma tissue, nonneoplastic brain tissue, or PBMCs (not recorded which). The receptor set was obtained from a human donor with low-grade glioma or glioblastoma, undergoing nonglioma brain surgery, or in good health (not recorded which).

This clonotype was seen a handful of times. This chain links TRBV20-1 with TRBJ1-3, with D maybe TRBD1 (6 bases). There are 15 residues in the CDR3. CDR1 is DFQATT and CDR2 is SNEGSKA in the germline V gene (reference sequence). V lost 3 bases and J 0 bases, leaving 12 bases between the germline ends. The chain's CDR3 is CSARGTGISGNTIYF. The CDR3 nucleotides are TGCAGTGCTAGGGGAACAGGGATCTCTGGAAACACCATATATTTT.

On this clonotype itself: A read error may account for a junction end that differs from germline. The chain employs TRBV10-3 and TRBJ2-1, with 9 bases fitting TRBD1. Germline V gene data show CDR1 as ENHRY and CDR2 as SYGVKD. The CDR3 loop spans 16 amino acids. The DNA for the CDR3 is TGTGCCATCGAGAAGCCGGGACAGGGCCCCTACAGTGAGCAGTTCTTC. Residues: CAIEKPGQGPYSEQFF.

The CDR3 DNA reads TGTGCCAGCAGCTTCATCCCCCGGGACAGGGGAAGCACAGATACGCAGTATTTT. This translates into CASSFIPRDRGSTDTQYF. This sequence joins TRBV7-3 and TRBJ2-3, with 10 bases that match TRBD1. The CDR3 covers 18 residues. V lost 3 bases and J lost 0; bases outside the gene matches: 9. Germline CDR1 is SGHTA and CDR2 is FQGTGA.

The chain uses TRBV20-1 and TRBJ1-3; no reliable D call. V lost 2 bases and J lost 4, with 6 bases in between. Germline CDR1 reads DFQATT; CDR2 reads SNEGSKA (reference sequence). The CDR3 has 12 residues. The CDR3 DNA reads TGCAGTGCTAGATCGATGGGAAACACCATATATTTT. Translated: CSARSMGNTIYF.

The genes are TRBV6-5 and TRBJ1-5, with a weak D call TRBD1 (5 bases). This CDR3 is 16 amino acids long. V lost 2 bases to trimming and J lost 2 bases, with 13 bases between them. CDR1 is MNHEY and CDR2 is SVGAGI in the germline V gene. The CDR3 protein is CASSYGADGRNQPQHF. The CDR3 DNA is TGTGCCAGCAGTTACGGGGCGGACGGCCGCAATCAGCCCCAGCATTTT.

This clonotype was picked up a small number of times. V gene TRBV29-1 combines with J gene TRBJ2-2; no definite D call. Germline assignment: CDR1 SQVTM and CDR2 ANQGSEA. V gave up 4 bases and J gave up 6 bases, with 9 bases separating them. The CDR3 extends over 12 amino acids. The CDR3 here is CSVGWGPGELFF. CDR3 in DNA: TGCAGCGTTGGTTGGGGTCCCGGGGAGCTGTTTTTT.

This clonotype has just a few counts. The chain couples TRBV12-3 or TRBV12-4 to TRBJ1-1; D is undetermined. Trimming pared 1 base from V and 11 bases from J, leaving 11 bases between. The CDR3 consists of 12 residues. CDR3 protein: CASSLEGERAFF. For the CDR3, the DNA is TGTGCCAGCAGTTTAGAAGGTGAACGGGCTTTCTTT.

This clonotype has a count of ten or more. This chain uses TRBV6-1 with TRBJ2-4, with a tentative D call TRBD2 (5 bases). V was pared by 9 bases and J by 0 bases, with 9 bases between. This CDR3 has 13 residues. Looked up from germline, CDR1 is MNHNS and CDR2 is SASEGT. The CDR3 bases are TGTGCCAGTACGGGGTTAGCCAAAAACATTCAGTACTTC. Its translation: CASTGLAKNIQYF.

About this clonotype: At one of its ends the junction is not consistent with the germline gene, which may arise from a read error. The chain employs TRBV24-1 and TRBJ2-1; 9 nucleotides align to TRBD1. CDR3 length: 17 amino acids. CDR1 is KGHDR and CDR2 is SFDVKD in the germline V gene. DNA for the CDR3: TGTGCCACCAGTGATTACCCCGGGACAGGGCCATACAATGAACAGTTCTTC. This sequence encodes CATSDYPGTGPYNEQFF.

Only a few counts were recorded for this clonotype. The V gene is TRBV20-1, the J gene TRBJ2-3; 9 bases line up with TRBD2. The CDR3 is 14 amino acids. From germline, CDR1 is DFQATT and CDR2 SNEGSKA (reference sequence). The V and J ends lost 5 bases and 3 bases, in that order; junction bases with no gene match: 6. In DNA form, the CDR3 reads TGCAGTGCTCTCAGCGGGGGGTCTACAGATACGCAGTATTTT. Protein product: CSALSGGSTDTQYF.

In nucleotides, the CDR3 is TGCAGTGCCCAAGGACCGACCGCCCAGTACTTC. This translates into CSAQGPTAQYF. V usage is TRBV20-1 and J usage is TRBJ2-4; D unresolved. Germline V lookup: CDR1 DFQATT, CDR2 SNEGSKA (reference sequence). The V end lost 6 bases, the J end lost 13 bases, and 16 bases lay between the germline ends. The CDR3 has 11 amino acids.

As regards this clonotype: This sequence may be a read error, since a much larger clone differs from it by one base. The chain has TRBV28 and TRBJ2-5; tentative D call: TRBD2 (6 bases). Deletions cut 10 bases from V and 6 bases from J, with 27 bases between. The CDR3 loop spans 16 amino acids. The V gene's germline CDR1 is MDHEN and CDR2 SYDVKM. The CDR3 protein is CAITSSRGSLVQTQYF. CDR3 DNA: TGTGCCATCACATCCTCGCGGGGATCCCTCGTGCAGACCCAGTACTTC.

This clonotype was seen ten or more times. The CDR3 nucleotides read TGTGCCAGCAGCGAGAGTTCTACCTACGAGCAGTACGTC. Translating it yields CASSESSTYEQYV. This chain uses TRBV7-2 with TRBJ2-7; D is unclear. The CDR3 has 13 residues. Trimming stripped 5 bases from V and 2 bases from J, with 10 bases between. The germline gives CDR1 SGHTA, CDR2 FQGNSA.

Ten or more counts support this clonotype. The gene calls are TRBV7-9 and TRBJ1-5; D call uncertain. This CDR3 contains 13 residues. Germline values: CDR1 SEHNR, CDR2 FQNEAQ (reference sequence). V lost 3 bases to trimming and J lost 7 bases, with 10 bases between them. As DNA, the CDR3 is TGTGCCAGCAGCTTTCAGGAACCACAGCCCCAGCATTTT. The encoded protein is CASSFQEPQPQHF.

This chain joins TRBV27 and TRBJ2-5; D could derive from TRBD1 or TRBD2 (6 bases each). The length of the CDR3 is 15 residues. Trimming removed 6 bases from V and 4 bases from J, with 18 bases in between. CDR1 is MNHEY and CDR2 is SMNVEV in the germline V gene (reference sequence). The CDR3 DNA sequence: TGTGCCAGCAGCCGCAGGGGAGGTTCTCCAGAGACCCAGTACTTC. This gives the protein CASSRRGGSPETQYF.

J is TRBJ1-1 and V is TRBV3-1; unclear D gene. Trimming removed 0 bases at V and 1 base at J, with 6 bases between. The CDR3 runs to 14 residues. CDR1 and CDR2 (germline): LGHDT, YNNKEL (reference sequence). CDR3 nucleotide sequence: TGTGCCAGCAGCCAAGATTATACGAACACTGAAGCTTTCTTT. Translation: CASSQDYTNTEAFF.